This T cell receptor beta chain is from a study of regulatory T cells in long-lasting Graves disease (dated by TCRdb to the early 2020s). For the study in its entirety: Persistent Graves' disease meant more than 5 years of antithyroid drug treatment with TSH receptor autoantibodies that stayed positive. The study was registered as a clinical trial and conducted in China. A total of about 33 samples underwent TCR sequencing, from roughly 13 patients with persistent Graves' disease and roughly 20 patients with newly diagnosed Graves' disease. Patients with persistent Graves' disease were compared with patients with newly diagnosed Graves' disease using TCR sequencing and RNA sequencing of peripheral blood. On average, persistent Graves' disease patients in the clinical cohort had been on antithyroid drugs for approximately ten years. Paper-wide results and their limitations: Patients with persistent disease shared more public clonotypes (approximately 2,500) than newly diagnosed patients did (approximately 990). Preferential use of TRBV28, TRBJ1-2 and TRBJ2-5 was observed in persistent disease, whereas TRBV20-1 and TRBJ2-1 were favored in newly diagnosed disease. Sequencing and analysis were restricted to the TCR beta chain. The authors acknowledged the small sample size as a limitation that may reduce accuracy. The study examined only peripheral blood because the primary lesion, thyroid tissue, could not be accessed. Persistent Graves' disease patients showed lower TCR Shannon entropy and fewer highly expanded clones than newly diagnosed patients, suggesting clonal expansion.

Inclusive of the bounding cysteine and phenylalanine, the CDR3 is 15 residues long. The DNA shown is the 45-base CDR3, in frame from base 1. Per the germline V gene (reference sequence), GTSNPN is the CDR1 and SVGIG is the CDR2. Trimming at the junction amounts to 2 bases on V and 1 base on J, and the germline ends lie 12 bases apart. The sample's time point label is to be understood as: persistent/refractory GD, antithyroid drugs over 5 years with positive TRAb. For both TCR sequencing and RNA sequencing, RNA was extracted from PBMCs in TRIzol. The diagnosis of Graves' disease followed American Thyroid Association guidelines. The patients came from an endocrinology department in Xi'an, China. From each patient, approximately 10 milliliters of peripheral blood was collected into an EDTA anticoagulant tube. Ficoll Paque Plus density gradient separation was used to isolate PBMCs, and no further T cell sorting was performed. An Agilent 2100 Bioanalyzer and agarose gel were used to check RNA quality, while a NanoDrop 2000 measured RNA concentration.

In this sample, this clonotype turned up a few times. It has no known antigen specificity. No base qualities exist here, and no much larger clone lies one base off it. The library was produced with multiplex PCR. TCRdb names Illumina HiSeq 4000 as the instrument used. CDR3 regions were amplified by Arm-PCR with iRepertoire HTBI primers to construct TCR beta libraries. Before sequencing, the PCR products went through gel purification. In the authors' own workflow: A total of roughly 65 TRBV and under 15 TRBJ segments were identified across samples and were used for gene usage analysis of CDR3 amino acid clonotypes. COPE and FqMerger were used to merge filtered high-quality paired reads into contigs. BLAST was used to align contigs to the IMGT TRBV, TRBD and TRBJ reference genes, and CDR3 was defined following IMGT. Clonotypes above 0.1% frequency were classified as highly expanded clones. Shannon entropy was used to measure repertoire diversity, and the Gini coefficient was used to measure V-J evenness. Clonotypes shared by more than one individual were considered public. The public reads were run again by TCRdb, first through fastp at Q25 and then through MiXCR, and only productive beta chains were kept. Identical CDR3 protein sequences are pooled into one entry, listed with their most common genes and DNA. The authors' filters were not applied to this entry. The sample yields under 500,000 distinct CDR3 sequences; around 21% were counted once. Around 20% of the sample is in the top ten clones.

The sample here was peripheral blood mononuclear cells (PBMCs), taken when the disease was refractory, from a patient treated with antithyroid drugs. The TCR sequence derives from a female donor with Graves disease. The V gene is TRBV30 and the J gene is TRBJ1-5, with the D gene not confidently named. The CDR3 corresponds to CAWSKGSGSNQPQHF. The DNA reads as follows: TGTGCCTGGAGTAAAGGGTCAGGAAGCAATCAGCCCCAGCATTTT.